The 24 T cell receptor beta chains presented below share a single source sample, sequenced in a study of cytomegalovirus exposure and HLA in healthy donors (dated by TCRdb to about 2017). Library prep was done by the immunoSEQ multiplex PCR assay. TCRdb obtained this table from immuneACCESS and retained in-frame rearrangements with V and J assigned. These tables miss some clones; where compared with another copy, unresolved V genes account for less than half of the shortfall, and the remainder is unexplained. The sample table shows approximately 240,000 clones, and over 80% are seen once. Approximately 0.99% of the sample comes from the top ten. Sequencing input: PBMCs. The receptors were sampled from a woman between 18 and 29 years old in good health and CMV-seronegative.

The CDR3 region has the DNA TGTGCCAGCAGTGAAGGGGGACTAGCGGGAGTTGTGTACGAGCAGTACTTC. This translates into CASSEGGLAGVVYEQYF. J is TRBJ2-7 and V is TRBV6-1; 14 bases line up with TRBD2. The V gene end was trimmed by 1 base and the J gene end by 4 bases; junction bases not matched to a gene: 6. The CDR3 sequence is 17 residues long. The V gene's germline CDR1 is MNHNS and CDR2 SASEGT.

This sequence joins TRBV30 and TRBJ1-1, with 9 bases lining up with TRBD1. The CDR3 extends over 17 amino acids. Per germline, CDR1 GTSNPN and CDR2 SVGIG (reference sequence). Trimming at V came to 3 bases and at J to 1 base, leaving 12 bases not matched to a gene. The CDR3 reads CAWRAIGTGTRNTEAFF. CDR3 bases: TGTGCCTGGAGAGCAATTGGGACAGGGACCCGGAACACTGAAGCTTTCTTT.

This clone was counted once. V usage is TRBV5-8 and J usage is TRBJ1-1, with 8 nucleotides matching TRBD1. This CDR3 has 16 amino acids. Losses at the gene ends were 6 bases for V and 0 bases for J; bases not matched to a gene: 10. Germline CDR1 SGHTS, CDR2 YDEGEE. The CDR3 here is CASTPGQGHMNTEAFF. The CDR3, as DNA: TGTGCCAGCACACCCGGACAGGGCCACATGAACACTGAAGCTTTCTTT.

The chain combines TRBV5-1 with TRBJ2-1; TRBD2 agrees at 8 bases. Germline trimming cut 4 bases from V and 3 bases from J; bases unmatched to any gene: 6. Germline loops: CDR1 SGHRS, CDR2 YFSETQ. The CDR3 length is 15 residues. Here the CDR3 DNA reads TGCGCCAGCAGCCGGGGGGGTCCCCTCTACAATGAGCAGTTCTTC. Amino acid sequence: CASSRGGPLYNEQFF.

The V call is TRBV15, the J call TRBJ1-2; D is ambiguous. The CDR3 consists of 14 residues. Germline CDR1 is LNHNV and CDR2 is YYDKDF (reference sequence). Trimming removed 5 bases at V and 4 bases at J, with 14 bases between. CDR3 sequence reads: CATSPQQQTYGYTF. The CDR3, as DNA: TGTGCCACCAGCCCGCAACAACAGACCTATGGCTACACCTTC. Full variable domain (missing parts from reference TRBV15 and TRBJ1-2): DAMVIQNPRYQVTQFGKPVTLSCSQTLNHNVMYWYQQKSSQAPKLLFHYYDKDFNNEADTPDNFQSRRPNTSFCFLDIRSPGLGDTAMYLCATSPQQQTYGYTFGSGTRLTVV.

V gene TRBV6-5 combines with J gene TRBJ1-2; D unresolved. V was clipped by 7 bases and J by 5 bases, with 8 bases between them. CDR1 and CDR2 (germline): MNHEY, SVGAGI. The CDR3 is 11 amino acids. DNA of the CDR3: TGTGCCAGCACGTCGGGTTATGGCTACACCTTC. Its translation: CASTSGYGYTF.

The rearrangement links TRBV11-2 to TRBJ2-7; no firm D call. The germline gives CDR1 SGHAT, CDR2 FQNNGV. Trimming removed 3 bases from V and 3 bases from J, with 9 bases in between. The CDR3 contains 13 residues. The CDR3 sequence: CASSLNWSYEQYF. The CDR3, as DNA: TGTGCCAGCAGCTTGAATTGGAGCTACGAGCAGTACTTC.

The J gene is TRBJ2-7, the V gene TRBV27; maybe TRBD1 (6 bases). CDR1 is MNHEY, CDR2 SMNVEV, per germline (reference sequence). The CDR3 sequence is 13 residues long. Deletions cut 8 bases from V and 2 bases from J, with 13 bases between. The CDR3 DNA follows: TGTGCCAGCTGGCAGGGGCCGGCCTACGAGCAGTACTTC. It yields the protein CASWQGPAYEQYF.

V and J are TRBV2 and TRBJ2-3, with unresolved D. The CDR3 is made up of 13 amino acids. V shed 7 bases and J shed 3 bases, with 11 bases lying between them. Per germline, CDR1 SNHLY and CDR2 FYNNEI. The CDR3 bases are TGTGCCAGCATAGCCTTTTTGACAGATACGCAGTATTTT. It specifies CASIAFLTDTQYF.

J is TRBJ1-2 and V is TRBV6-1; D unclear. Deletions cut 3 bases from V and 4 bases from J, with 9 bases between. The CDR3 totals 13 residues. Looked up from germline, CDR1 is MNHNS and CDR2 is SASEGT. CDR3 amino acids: CASSEVSPYGYTF. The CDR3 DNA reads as TGTGCCAGCAGTGAGGTTAGTCCCTATGGCTACACCTTC.

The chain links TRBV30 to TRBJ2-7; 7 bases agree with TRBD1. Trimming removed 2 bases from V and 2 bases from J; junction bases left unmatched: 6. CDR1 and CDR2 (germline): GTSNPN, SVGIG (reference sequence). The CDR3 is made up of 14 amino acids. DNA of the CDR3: TGTGCCTGGAGTCGGGGACAGTTTGCCTACGAGCAGTACTTC. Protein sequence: CAWSRGQFAYEQYF.

In nucleotides, the CDR3 is TGCGCCAGCAGCCGTGGACAGGGTGAAAACATTCAGTACTTC. It yields the protein CASSRGQGENIQYF. V is TRBV5-1 and J is TRBJ2-4; the match to TRBD1 covers 8 bases. V lost 4 bases and J lost 5; bases outside the gene matches: 5. The CDR3 consists of 14 residues. The germline V gene has CDR1 SGHRS and CDR2 YFSETQ.

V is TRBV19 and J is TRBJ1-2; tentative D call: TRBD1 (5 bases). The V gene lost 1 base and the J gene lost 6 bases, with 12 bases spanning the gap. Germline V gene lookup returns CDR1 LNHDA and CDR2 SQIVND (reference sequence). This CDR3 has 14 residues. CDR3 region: CASSIGTGSDGYTF. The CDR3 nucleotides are TGTGCCAGTAGTATAGGTACAGGTTCGGATGGCTACACCTTC. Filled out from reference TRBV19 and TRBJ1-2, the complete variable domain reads DGGITQSPKYLFRKEGQNVTLSCEQNLNHDAMYWYRQDPGQGLRLIYYSQIVNDFQKGDIAEGYSVSREKKESFPLTVTSAQKNPTAFYLCASSIGTGSDGYTFGSGTRLTVV.

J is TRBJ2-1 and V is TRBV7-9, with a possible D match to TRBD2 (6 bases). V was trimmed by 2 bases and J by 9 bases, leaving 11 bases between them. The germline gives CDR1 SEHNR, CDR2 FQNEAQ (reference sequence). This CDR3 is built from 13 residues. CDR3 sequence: CASSLTTRSEQFF. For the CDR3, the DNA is TGTGCCAGCAGCTTAACGACTAGAAGTGAGCAGTTCTTC.

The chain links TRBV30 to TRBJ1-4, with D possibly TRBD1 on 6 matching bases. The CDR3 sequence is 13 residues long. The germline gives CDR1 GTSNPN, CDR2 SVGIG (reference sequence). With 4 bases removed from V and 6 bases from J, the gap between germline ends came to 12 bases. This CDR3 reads CAWTGQSDEKLFF. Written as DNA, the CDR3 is TGTGCCTGGACCGGACAGAGTGATGAAAAACTGTTTTTT.

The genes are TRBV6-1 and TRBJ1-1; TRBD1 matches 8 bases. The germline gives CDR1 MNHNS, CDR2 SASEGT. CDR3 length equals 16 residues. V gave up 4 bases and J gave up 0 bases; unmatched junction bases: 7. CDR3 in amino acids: CASSGRTGPMNTEAFF. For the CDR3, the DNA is TGTGCCAGCAGTGGTAGGACAGGGCCAATGAACACTGAAGCTTTCTTT.

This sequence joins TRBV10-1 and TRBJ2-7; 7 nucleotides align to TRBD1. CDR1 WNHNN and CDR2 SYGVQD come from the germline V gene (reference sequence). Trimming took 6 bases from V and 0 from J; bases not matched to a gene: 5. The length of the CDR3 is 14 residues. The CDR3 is CASRADRDSYEQYF. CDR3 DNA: TGCGCCAGCAGAGCCGACAGGGACTCCTACGAGCAGTACTTC.

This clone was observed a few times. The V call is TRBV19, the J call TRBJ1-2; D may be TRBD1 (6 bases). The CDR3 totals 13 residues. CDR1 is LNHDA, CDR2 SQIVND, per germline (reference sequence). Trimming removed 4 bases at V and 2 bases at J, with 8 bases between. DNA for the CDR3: TGTGCCAGTAGTACAGGGGTAAACTATGGCTACACCTTC. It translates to CASSTGVNYGYTF.

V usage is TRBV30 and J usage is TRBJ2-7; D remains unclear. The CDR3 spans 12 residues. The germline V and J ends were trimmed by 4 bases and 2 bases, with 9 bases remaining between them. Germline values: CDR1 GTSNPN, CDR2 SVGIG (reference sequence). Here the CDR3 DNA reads TGTGCCTGGATGCCCGCGGCCTACGAGCAGTACTTC. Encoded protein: CAWMPAAYEQYF.

The CDR3 region is CASSYPEVDTQYF. The CDR3 DNA sequence: TGTGCCAGCAGTTACCCCGAGGTGGATACGCAGTATTTT. The chain combines TRBV6-6 with TRBJ2-3; D gene ambiguous. The V gene's germline CDR1 is MNHNY and CDR2 SVGAGI (reference sequence). CDR3 length: 13 residues. V was pared by 2 bases and J by 6 bases, with 9 bases between.

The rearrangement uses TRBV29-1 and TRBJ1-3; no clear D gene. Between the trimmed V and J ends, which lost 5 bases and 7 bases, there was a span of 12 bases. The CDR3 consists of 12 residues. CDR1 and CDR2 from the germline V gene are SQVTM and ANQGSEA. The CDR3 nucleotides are TGCAGCGTTTCCAACAGTGGTAACACCATATATTTT. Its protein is CSVSNSGNTIYF.

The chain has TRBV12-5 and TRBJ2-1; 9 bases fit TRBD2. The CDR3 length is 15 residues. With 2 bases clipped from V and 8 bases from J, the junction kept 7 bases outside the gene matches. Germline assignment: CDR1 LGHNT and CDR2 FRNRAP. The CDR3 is CASGLSPSGIHEQFF. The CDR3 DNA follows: TGTGCTAGTGGTTTGAGTCCTAGCGGGATCCATGAGCAGTTCTTC.

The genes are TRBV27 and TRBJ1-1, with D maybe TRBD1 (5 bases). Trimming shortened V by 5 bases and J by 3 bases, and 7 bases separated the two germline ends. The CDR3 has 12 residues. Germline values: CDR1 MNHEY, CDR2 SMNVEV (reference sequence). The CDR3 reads CASSRRDTEAFF. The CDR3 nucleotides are TGTGCCAGCAGTCGCAGGGACACTGAAGCTTTCTTT.

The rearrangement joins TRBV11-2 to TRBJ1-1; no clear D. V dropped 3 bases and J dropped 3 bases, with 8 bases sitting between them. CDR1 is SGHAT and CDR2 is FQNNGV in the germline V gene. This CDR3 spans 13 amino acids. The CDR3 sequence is CASSFFLDTEAFF. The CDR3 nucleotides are TGTGCCAGCAGCTTTTTTTTAGACACTGAAGCTTTCTTT.